This TCR beta chain appears in the sequencing data of a study of CD8 T cells in Susac syndrome. Sequencing of TCR beta was undertaken in CD8+ and CD4+ T cells derived from blood. CD8+ and CD4+ T cells were negatively isolated; TEMRA cells were FACS-enriched. RNA totalling roughly 0.5 to 1 ug underwent reverse transcription with random hexamers. One entry per CDR3 protein results from TCRdb running MiXCR on the immunoSEQ multiplex PCR reads. Of around 180,000 distinct CDR3 sequences in the sample, 90% to 95% were seen once. The receptor's source is a human donor with multiple sclerosis. The sequenced sample consisted of CD4+ T cells from PBMCs.

CDR3 DNA: TGCAGTGCTAGAGATAGGGATCTGGCTGGGGCCAACGTCCTGACTTTC. Protein product: CSARDRDLAGANVLTF. V gene TRBV20-1 combines with J gene TRBJ2-6; D remains ambiguous. Trimming left V 0 bases short and J 2 bases short, with 11 bases between. CDR1 is DFQATT and CDR2 is SNEGSKA in the germline V gene (reference sequence). The CDR3 runs to 16 residues.